This passage covers 14 T cell receptor beta chains from one sample sequenced in a study of T cell responses to AZD1222 COVID-19 vaccine. The assay was immunoSEQ multiplex PCR, and TCRdb's table has in-frame clones only and misses some. The table lists 100,000 or so clones, 88% of them singletons. Material: peripheral blood, obtained on day 0 of AZD1222 vaccination. The receptors stem from an adult in good health.

This chain uses TRBV3-1 (or the pseudogene TRBV3-2) with TRBJ1-4; maybe TRBD1 (6 bases). This CDR3 has 13 amino acids. V lost 4 bases, J lost 9 bases, and 12 bases lay in between. Germline V gene data show CDR1 as LGHDT and CDR2 as YNNKEL (reference sequence). CDR3: CASSLGGGKKLFF. As DNA, the CDR3 is TGTGCCAGCAGCCTCGGAGGGGGGAAAAAACTGTTTTTT.

This clone occurred once. The genes are TRBV5-1 and TRBJ1-4; the D gene is possibly TRBD1 (5 bases). Trimming pared 2 bases from V and 8 bases from J, leaving 10 bases between. The CDR3 consists of 13 residues. CDR1 is SGHRS, CDR2 YFSETQ, per germline. The CDR3: CASSFQGREKLFF. The CDR3 DNA reads as TGCGCCAGCAGCTTTCAGGGAAGAGAAAAACTGTTTTTT.

The chain recombines TRBV6-1 with TRBJ1-1, with 7 bases aligning to TRBD1. Germline V gene lookup returns CDR1 MNHNS and CDR2 SASEGT. The trim removed 3 bases at V and 3 bases at J, leaving 7 bases unmatched. This CDR3 comprises 15 residues. The CDR3 coding sequence is TGTGCCAGCAGTGAGGAGTACAGGGGTGACACTGAAGCTTTCTTT. It encodes CASSEEYRGDTEAFF.

The chain recombines TRBV21-1 with TRBJ2-7; no check of the table's D call, TRBD2, against the DNA was made. TRBV21-1 counts as a pseudogene. This CDR3 has 17 amino acids. The CDR3: CASSKGLAVSQSYEQYF. Here the CDR3 DNA reads TGTGCCAGCAGCAAGGGACTAGCGGTTAGTCAGTCCTACGAGCAGTACTTC.

This clone was seen just once. The chain couples TRBV28 to TRBJ2-5, with 7 positions matching TRBD1. With 4 bases clipped from V and 1 base from J, the junction kept 3 bases outside the gene matches. CDR1 and CDR2 (germline): MDHEN, SYDVKM. CDR3 length equals 14 residues. This CDR3 reads CASSSQGTQETQYF. The CDR3 nucleotides are TGTGCCAGCAGTTCACAGGGGACCCAAGAGACCCAGTACTTC.

The CDR3: CASSQHRGDEQFF. The CDR3 bases are TGTGCCAGCAGCCAACACCGTGGGGATGAGCAGTTCTTC. The chain joins TRBV14 to TRBJ2-1; D gene ambiguous. The CDR3 has 13 residues. Germline assignment: CDR1 SGHDN and CDR2 FVKESK. Deletions cut 2 bases from V and 8 bases from J, with 10 bases between.

The J gene is TRBJ1-1, the V gene TRBV7-3; D is unclear. This CDR3 region has 13 residues. The V end lost 5 bases, the J end lost 1 base, and 8 bases lay between the germline ends. Looked up from germline, CDR1 is SGHTA and CDR2 is FQGTGA. The CDR3 sequence: CASSVGENTEAFF. The DNA for the CDR3 is TGTGCCAGCAGCGTCGGAGAGAACACTGAAGCTTTCTTT.

The chain recombines TRBV24-1 with TRBJ1-4; D is perhaps TRBD1 (5 bases). The V and J ends lost 12 bases and 6 bases respectively, with 16 bases between them. The V gene's germline CDR1 is KGHDR and CDR2 SFDVKD. This CDR3 is built from 13 residues. CDR3 protein: CASGPGDDEKLFF. In DNA, the CDR3 is TGTGCCTCCGGCCCGGGGGACGATGAAAAACTGTTTTTT.

V and J are TRBV25-1 and TRBJ1-2; D remains unclear. The V gene's germline CDR1 is MGHDK and CDR2 SYGVNS. V lost 5 bases and J lost 0, with 4 bases in between. CDR3 length equals 12 residues. For the CDR3, the DNA is TGTGCCAGCAGTCAGGCTAACTATGGCTACACCTTC. Its protein is CASSQANYGYTF.

The chain employs TRBV5-1 and TRBJ2-6; TRBD1 matches at 7 bases. CDR3 length equals 15 residues. Germline CDR1 SGHRS, CDR2 YFSETQ. The trim removed 5 bases at V and 2 bases at J, leaving 4 bases unmatched. CDR3 amino acids: CASRTGHTGANVLTF. CDR3 nucleotide sequence: TGCGCCAGCAGGACAGGGCACACTGGGGCCAACGTCCTGACTTTC. Drawing the rest from reference TRBV5-1 and TRBJ2-6, the complete variable domain is KAGVTQTPRYLIKTRGQQVTLSCSPISGHRSVSWYQQTPGQGLQFLFEYFSETQRNKGNFPGRFSGRQFSNSRSEMNVSTLELGDSALYLCASRTGHTGANVLTFGAGSRLTVL.

This sequence joins TRBV5-1 and TRBJ1-1, with D possibly matching TRBD1 (5 bases). Germline CDR1 is SGHRS and CDR2 is YFSETQ. This CDR3 contains 14 residues. Trimming shortened V by 2 bases and J by 1 base, and 9 bases separated the two germline ends. CDR3 in DNA: TGCGCCAGCAGCTTACTACAGGAGAACACTGAAGCTTTCTTT. Its translation: CASSLLQENTEAFF. Variable domain in full (rest from reference TRBV5-1 and TRBJ1-1): KAGVTQTPRYLIKTRGQQVTLSCSPISGHRSVSWYQQTPGQGLQFLFEYFSETQRNKGNFPGRFSGRQFSNSRSEMNVSTLELGDSALYLCASSLLQENTEAFFGQGTRLTVV.

The genes are TRBV27 and TRBJ2-7, with D possibly matching TRBD1 (6 bases). The CDR3 is made up of 15 amino acids. Germline V gene data show CDR1 as MNHEY and CDR2 as SMNVEV (reference sequence). V lost 8 bases and J lost 5, with 22 bases in between. The CDR3 nucleotides are TGTGCCAGCGTTTCGTGGGGACATGAGGCCCACGAGCAGTACTTC. It codes for CASVSWGHEAHEQYF.

The J gene is TRBJ1-1, the V gene TRBV5-4, with D uncertain. From germline, CDR1 is SGHNT and CDR2 YYREEE (reference sequence). V gave up 4 bases and J gave up 4 bases, with 20 bases separating them. The CDR3 loop spans 16 amino acids. The CDR3 DNA reads TGTGCCAGCAGCCGGGCAGGCCGCCAGTCTGGCACTGAAGCTTTCTTT. Its translation: CASSRAGRQSGTEAFF.

The V call is TRBV19, the J call TRBJ2-1, with TRBD2 matching 7 bases. Trimming removed 6 bases from V and 6 bases from J; junction bases left unmatched: 8. This CDR3 is 14 amino acids long. Per germline, CDR1 LNHDA and CDR2 SQIVND (reference sequence). The DNA of the CDR3 is TGTGCCAGTAGCGTTCTAGCGGTTGGCAATGAGCAGTTCTTC. This sequence encodes CASSVLAVGNEQFF.